This T cell receptor (beta chain) originates from a study of blood T cell repertoires in COVID-19. Measured with immunoSEQ multiplex PCR; TCRdb has only the in-frame clones, and not every one. The sample has tens of thousands of clones; around 83% are singletons. Germline assignment: CDR1 MDHEN and CDR2 SYDVKM. With V trimmed by 0 bases and J by 7 bases, 1 base remained unmatched. The CDR3 totals 15 residues. This TCR was sampled from a man aged 45-65 years with active COVID-19. This chain joins TRBV28 and TRBJ2-1; 12 bases align to TRBD1. The material sequenced was peripheral blood. CDR3 sequence: CASSLWGQGANEQFF. DNA for the CDR3: TGTGCCAGCAGTTTATGGGGACAGGGGGCAAATGAGCAGTTCTTC.